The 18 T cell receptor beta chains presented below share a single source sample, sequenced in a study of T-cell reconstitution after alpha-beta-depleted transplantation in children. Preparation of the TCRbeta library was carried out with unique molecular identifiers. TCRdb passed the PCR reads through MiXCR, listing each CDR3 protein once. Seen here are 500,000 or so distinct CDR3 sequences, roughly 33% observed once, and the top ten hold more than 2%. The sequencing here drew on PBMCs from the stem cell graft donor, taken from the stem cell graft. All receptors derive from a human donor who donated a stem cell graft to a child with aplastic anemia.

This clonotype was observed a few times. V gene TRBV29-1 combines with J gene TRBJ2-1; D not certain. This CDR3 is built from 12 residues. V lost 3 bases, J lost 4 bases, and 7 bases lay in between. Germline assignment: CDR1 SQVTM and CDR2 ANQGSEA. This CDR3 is CSVEDQYNEQFF. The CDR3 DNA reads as TGCAGCGTTGAGGACCAATACAATGAGCAGTTCTTC.

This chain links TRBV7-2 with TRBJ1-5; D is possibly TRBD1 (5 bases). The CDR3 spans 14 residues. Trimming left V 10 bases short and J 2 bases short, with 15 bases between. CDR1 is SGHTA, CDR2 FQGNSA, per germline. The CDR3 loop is CATSATGRNQPQHF. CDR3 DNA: TGTGCCACATCAGCAACAGGCCGCAATCAGCCCCAGCATTTT.

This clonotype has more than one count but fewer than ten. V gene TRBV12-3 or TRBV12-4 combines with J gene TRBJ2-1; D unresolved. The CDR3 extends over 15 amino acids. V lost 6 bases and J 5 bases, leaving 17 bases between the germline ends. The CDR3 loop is CASSLSPDGHNEQFF. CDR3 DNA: TGTGCCAGCAGCCTATCCCCGGACGGCCACAATGAGCAGTTCTTC.

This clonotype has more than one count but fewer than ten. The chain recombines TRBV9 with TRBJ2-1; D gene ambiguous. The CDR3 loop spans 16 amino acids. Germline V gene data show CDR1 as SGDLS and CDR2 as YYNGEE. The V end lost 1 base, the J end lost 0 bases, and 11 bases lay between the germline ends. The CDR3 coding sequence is TGTGCCAGCAGCGTACTAAACAGAGGCTCCTACAATGAGCAGTTCTTC. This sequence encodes CASSVLNRGSYNEQFF.

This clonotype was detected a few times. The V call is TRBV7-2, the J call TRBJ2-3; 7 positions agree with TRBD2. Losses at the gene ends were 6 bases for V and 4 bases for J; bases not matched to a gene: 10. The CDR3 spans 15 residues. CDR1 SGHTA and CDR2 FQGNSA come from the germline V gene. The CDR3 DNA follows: TGTGCCAGCAGGGCCGGGACTATGGGTCCAGATACGCAGTATTTT. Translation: CASRAGTMGPDTQYF.

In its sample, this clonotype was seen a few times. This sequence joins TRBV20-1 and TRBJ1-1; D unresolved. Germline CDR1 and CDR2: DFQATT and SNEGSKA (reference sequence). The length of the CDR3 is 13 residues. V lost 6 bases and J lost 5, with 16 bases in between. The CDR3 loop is CSASPGSATEAFF. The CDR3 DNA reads TGCAGTGCCTCGCCGGGTTCCGCAACTGAAGCTTTCTTT.

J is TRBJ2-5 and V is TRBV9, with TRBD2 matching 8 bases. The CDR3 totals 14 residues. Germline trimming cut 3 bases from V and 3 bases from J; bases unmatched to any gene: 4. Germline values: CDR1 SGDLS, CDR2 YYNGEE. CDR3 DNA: TGTGCCAGCAGCGAGACGGGAGGGAAAGAGACCCAGTACTTC. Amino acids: CASSETGGKETQYF. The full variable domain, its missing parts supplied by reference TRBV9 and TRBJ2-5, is DSGVTQTPKHLITATGQRVTLRCSPRSGDLSVYWYQQSLDQGLQFLIQYYNGEERAKGNILERFSAQQFPDLHSELNLSSLELGDSALYFCASSETGGKETQYFGPGTRLLVL.

CDR3: CASSSGLNTGELFF. The CDR3 DNA follows: TGTGCCAGCAGCTCCGGACTTAACACCGGGGAGCTGTTTTTT. The chain uses TRBV7-6 and TRBJ2-2; a weak D match, TRBD2 (5 bases). Per the germline V gene, CDR1 is SGHVS and CDR2 is FNYEAQ. V was pared by 4 bases and J by 2 bases, with 8 bases between. The CDR3 runs to 14 residues.

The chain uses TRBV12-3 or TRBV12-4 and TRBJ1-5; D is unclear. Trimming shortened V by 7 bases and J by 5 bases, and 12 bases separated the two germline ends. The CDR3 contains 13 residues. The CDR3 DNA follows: TGTGCCAGCACCCCGGATCCCGATCAGCCCCAGCATTTT. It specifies CASTPDPDQPQHF.

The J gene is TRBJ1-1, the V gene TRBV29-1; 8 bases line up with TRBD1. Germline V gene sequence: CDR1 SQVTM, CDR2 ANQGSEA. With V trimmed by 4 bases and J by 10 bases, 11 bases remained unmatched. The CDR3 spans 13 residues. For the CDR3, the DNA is TGCAGCGTTGCCGGGACAGGATCCCCTGGAGCTTTCTTT. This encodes CSVAGTGSPGAFF.

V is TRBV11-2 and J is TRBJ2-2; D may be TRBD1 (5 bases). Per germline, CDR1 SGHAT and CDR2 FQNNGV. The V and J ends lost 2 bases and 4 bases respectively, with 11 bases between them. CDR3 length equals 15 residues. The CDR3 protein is CASSLRFGATGELFF. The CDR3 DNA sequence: TGTGCCAGCAGCTTAAGGTTTGGGGCCACCGGGGAGCTGTTTTTT.

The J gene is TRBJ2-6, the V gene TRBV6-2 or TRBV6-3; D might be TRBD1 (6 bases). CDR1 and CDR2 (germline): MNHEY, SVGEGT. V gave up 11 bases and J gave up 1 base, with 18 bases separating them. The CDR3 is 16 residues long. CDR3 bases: TGTGCCGGGTCACGACAGGTCCCATCTGGGGCCAACGTCCTGACTTTC. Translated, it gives CAGSRQVPSGANVLTF.

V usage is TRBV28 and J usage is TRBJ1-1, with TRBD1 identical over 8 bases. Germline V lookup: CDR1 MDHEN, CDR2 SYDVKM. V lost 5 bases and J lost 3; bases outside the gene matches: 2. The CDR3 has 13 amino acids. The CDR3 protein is CASSGGQDTEAFF. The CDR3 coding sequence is TGTGCCAGCAGTGGGGGACAGGACACTGAAGCTTTCTTT.

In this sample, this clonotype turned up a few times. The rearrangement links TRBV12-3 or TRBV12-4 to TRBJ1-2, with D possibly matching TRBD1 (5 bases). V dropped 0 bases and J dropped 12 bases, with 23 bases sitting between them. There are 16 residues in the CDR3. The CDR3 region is CASSLALNGQGYTHTF. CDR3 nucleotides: TGTGCCAGCAGTTTAGCGCTAAACGGCCAGGGCTACACCCACACCTTC.

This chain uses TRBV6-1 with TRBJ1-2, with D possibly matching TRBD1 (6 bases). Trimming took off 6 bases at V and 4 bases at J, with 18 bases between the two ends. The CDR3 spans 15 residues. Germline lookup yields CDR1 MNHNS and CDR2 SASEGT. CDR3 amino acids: CASRTGTQTLYGYTF. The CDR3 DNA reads TGTGCCAGCAGGACAGGTACCCAGACCCTCTATGGCTACACCTTC.

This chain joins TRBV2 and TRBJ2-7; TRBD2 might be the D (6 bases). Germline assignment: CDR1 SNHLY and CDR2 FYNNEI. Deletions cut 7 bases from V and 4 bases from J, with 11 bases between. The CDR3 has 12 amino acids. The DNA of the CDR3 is TGTGCCAGCATCCAGGGAGGATACGAGCAGTACTTC. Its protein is CASIQGGYEQYF.

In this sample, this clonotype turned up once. CDR3 sequence (DNA): TGTGCCAGCAGCTTGTTCGAGACCGAAGCTTTCTTT. Amino acid sequence: CASSLFETEAFF. J is TRBJ1-1 and V is TRBV5-4; D is uncertain. Germline lookup yields CDR1 SGHNT and CDR2 YYREEE (reference sequence). The CDR3 spans 12 residues. Trimming shortened V by 1 base and J by 8 bases, and 9 bases separated the two germline ends.

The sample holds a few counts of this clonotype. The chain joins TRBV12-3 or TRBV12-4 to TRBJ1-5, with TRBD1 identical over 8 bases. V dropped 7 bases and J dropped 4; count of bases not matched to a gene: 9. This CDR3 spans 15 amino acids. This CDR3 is CASTRGQGANQPQHF. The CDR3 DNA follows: TGTGCCAGCACGAGGGGTCAGGGGGCGAATCAGCCCCAGCATTTT.